A selection of T cell receptor beta chains follows, all from one sample in a study of T cells after yellow fever vaccination. MiXCR was run by TCRdb on the 5' RACE reads, yielding one entry per CDR3 protein. The sample carries hundreds of thousands of distinct CDR3 sequences, about 19% recorded once. Material: PBMCs, obtained before the yellow fever booster vaccination. The receptors come from a man aged 18 to 35 who received the YFV17D yellow fever vaccine. CDR3s include the opening cysteine and the closing phenylalanine or tryptophan. A D gene is named only where the DNA matches it firmly. Clone size, where shown, is once, few, many, or a class for clones that have expanded.

j_gene: TRBJ2-7; abundance: few; d_gene: .; v_gene: TRBV4-3; CDR3aa: CASSQEIGRAVGDEQYF; CDR3nt: TGCGCCAGCAGCCAAGAAATTGGACGGGCGGTTGGGGACGAGCAGTACTTC
j_gene: TRBJ2-7; abundance: .; d_gene: .; v_gene: TRBV15; CDR3aa: CATSREPIGDYEQYF; CDR3nt: TGTGCCACCAGCAGAGAACCTATCGGGGACTACGAGCAGTACTTC
j_gene: TRBJ2-1; abundance: .; d_gene: TRBD2; v_gene: TRBV11-3; CDR3aa: CASSYRGGRDNEQFF; CDR3nt: TGTGCCAGCAGCTACCGGGGGGGCCGGGACAATGAGCAGTTCTTC
j_gene: TRBJ2-3; abundance: few; d_gene: TRBD1; v_gene: TRBV7-9; CDR3aa: CASSSLTGGGRSSTDTQYF; CDR3nt: TGTGCCAGCAGCTCGCTAACAGGGGGCGGACGCTCTAGCACAGATACGCAGTATTTT
j_gene: TRBJ2-2; abundance: few; d_gene: TRBD1; v_gene: TRBV4-1; CDR3aa: CASSQWDRENTGELFF; CDR3nt: TGCGCCAGCAGCCAGTGGGACAGGGAGAACACCGGGGAGCTGTTTTTT
j_gene: TRBJ2-5; abundance: .; d_gene: TRBD1; v_gene: TRBV20-1; CDR3aa: CSAHSGQGEETQYF; CDR3nt: TGCAGTGCTCATTCGGGACAGGGAGAAGAGACCCAGTACTTC
j_gene: TRBJ1-2; abundance: .; d_gene: .; v_gene: TRBV4-3; CDR3aa: CASSRIVSDYGYTF; CDR3nt: TGCGCCAGCAGCCGGATAGTAAGCGACTATGGCTACACCTTC
j_gene: TRBJ2-3; abundance: few; d_gene: TRBD1; v_gene: TRBV13; CDR3aa: CASTDSGTGWLGTDTQYF; CDR3nt: TGTGCCAGCACCGACTCCGGGACAGGGTGGTTGGGCACAGATACGCAGTATTTT
j_gene: TRBJ2-3; abundance: .; d_gene: .; v_gene: TRBV5-6; CDR3aa: CASSLVGRSDTQYF; CDR3nt: TGTGCCAGCAGCTTAGTCGGCAGGTCAGATACGCAGTATTTT
j_gene: TRBJ2-6; abundance: few; d_gene: .; v_gene: TRBV12-3/TRBV12-4; CDR3aa: CASMNSGANVLTF; CDR3nt: TGTGCCAGCATGAACTCTGGGGCCAACGTCCTGACTTTC
j_gene: TRBJ2-3; abundance: .; d_gene: .; v_gene: TRBV21-1; CDR3aa: CASSKDPTGTTDTQYF; CDR3nt: TGTGCCAGCAGCAAAGACCCGACGGGGACCACAGATACGCAGTATTTT
j_gene: TRBJ1-1; abundance: .; d_gene: .; v_gene: TRBV5-1; CDR3aa: CASSFQRESNTEAFF; CDR3nt: TGCGCCAGCAGCTTTCAAAGGGAATCGAACACTGAAGCTTTCTTT
j_gene: TRBJ2-5; abundance: few; d_gene: TRBD1; v_gene: TRBV6-1; CDR3aa: CASTRTGGVWETQYF; CDR3nt: TGTGCCAGCACCAGGACAGGGGGCGTATGGGAGACCCAGTACTTC
j_gene: TRBJ2-2; abundance: .; d_gene: TRBD2; v_gene: TRBV10-3; CDR3aa: CAISESLTSGGADGELFF; CDR3nt: TGTGCCATCAGTGAATCGCTGACCAGCGGGGGGGCAGACGGGGAGCTGTTTTTT
j_gene: TRBJ1-5; abundance: many; d_gene: .; v_gene: TRBV5-1; CDR3aa: CASSPTGNSNQPQHF; CDR3nt: TGTGCCAGCAGCCCTACAGGTAATAGCAATCAGCCCCAGCATTTT
j_gene: TRBJ1-2; abundance: few; d_gene: .; v_gene: TRBV4-3; CDR3aa: CASSQILRGREDHGYTF; CDR3nt: TGCGCCAGCAGCCAGATTCTTCGGGGCAGGGAGGACCATGGCTACACCTTC
j_gene: TRBJ2-3; abundance: many; d_gene: TRBD1; v_gene: TRBV5-5; CDR3aa: CASSRQGTDTQYF; CDR3nt: TGTGCCAGCAGCCGACAGGGTACGGATACGCAGTATTTT
j_gene: TRBJ1-1; abundance: .; d_gene: .; v_gene: TRBV4-1; CDR3aa: CASSQRGGNTEAFF; CDR3nt: TGCGCCAGCAGCCAGCGGGGGGGGAACACTGAAGCTTTCTTT
j_gene: TRBJ1-4; abundance: few; d_gene: TRBD1; v_gene: TRBV12-3/TRBV12-4; CDR3aa: CASSSLTGFNNEKLFF; CDR3nt: TGTGCCAGCAGTTCCCTGACAGGGTTTAATAATGAAAAACTGTTTTTT
j_gene: TRBJ2-1; abundance: .; d_gene: .; v_gene: TRBV15; CDR3aa: CATSRVLITNEQFF; CDR3nt: TGTGCCACCAGCAGAGTTCTGATAACAAATGAGCAGTTCTTC
j_gene: TRBJ2-4; abundance: few; d_gene: .; v_gene: TRBV6-5; CDR3aa: CASSYSRRNYAGSTQYF; CDR3nt: TGTGCCAGCAGTTACTCGCGGAGAAATTATGCAGGGTCAACTCAGTACTTC
j_gene: TRBJ2-1; abundance: few; d_gene: .; v_gene: TRBV4-2; CDR3aa: CASSQETVAYNEQFF; CDR3nt: TGTGCCAGCAGCCAAGAGACAGTCGCCTACAATGAGCAGTTCTTC
j_gene: TRBJ2-5; abundance: few; d_gene: .; v_gene: TRBV20-1; CDR3aa: CSAKWGGPQETQYF; CDR3nt: TGCAGTGCAAAATGGGGCGGGCCCCAAGAGACCCAGTACTTC
j_gene: TRBJ1-1; abundance: .; d_gene: .; v_gene: TRBV29-1; CDR3aa: CSVEDAQVGEAFF; CDR3nt: TGCAGCGTTGAAGATGCGCAGGTGGGTGAAGCTTTCTTT
j_gene: TRBJ1-5; abundance: few; d_gene: .; v_gene: TRBV7-2; CDR3aa: CASSSGPGGSGPQHF; CDR3nt: TGTGCCAGCAGTTCAGGACCAGGTGGGTCGGGGCCCCAGCATTTT
j_gene: TRBJ2-3; abundance: once; d_gene: .; v_gene: TRBV30; CDR3aa: CAWSVLPDTQYF; CDR3nt: TGTGCCTGGAGTGTACTTCCAGATACGCAGTATTTT
j_gene: TRBJ2-1; abundance: few; d_gene: .; v_gene: TRBV7-9; CDR3aa: CASRVTGAYNEQFF; CDR3nt: TGTGCCTCCCGGGTAACGGGGGCTTACAATGAGCAGTTCTTC
j_gene: TRBJ1-3; abundance: few; d_gene: .; v_gene: TRBV6-6; CDR3aa: CASSYSPGNTIYF; CDR3nt: TGTGCCAGCAGTTACTCACCCGGAAACACCATATATTTT
j_gene: TRBJ2-6; abundance: few; d_gene: .; v_gene: TRBV20-1; CDR3aa: CSARDLINSGANVLTF; CDR3nt: TGCAGTGCTAGAGATCTAATAAACTCTGGGGCCAACGTCCTGACTTTC
j_gene: TRBJ2-3; abundance: .; d_gene: TRBD2; v_gene: TRBV12-3/TRBV12-4; CDR3aa: CASSLQAGSTDTQYF; CDR3nt: TGTGCCAGCAGCCTACAAGCGGGGTCAACAGATACGCAGTATTTT
j_gene: TRBJ2-1; abundance: .; d_gene: .; v_gene: TRBV6-2/TRBV6-3; CDR3aa: CDSSYSGRGYNEQFF; CDR3nt: TGTGACAGCAGTTACTCAGGCAGGGGCTACAATGAGCAGTTCTTC
j_gene: TRBJ2-5; abundance: .; d_gene: TRBD2; v_gene: TRBV5-6; CDR3aa: CASSLTSCIGTQYF; CDR3nt: TGTGCCAGCAGCCTGACTAGCTGCATTGGGACCCAGTACTTC